These 3 T cell receptor beta chains originate from one sample sequenced in a study of identifying expanded T cells in peripheral blood. TCRdb keeps only in-frame clones here, not all; method: immunoSEQ multiplex PCR. Of around 94,000 clones listed, 70% to 90% are singletons. The specimen sequenced was blood. Receptors were obtained from a person aged 18 to 75 in good health.

V gene TRBV6-6 combines with J gene TRBJ2-3, with TRBD2 matching 13 bases. Germline assignment: CDR1 MNHNY and CDR2 SVGAGI (reference sequence). The CDR3 consists of 15 residues. The V and J ends lost 6 bases and 3 bases, in that order; junction bases with no gene match: 3. The DNA of the CDR3 is TGTGCCAGCAGCCGGGGACTAGCGGGGACAGATACGCAGTATTTT. Amino acid sequence: CASSRGLAGTDTQYF.

The gene calls are TRBV2 and TRBJ2-7; 8 positions agree with TRBD1. The CDR3 is 15 amino acids. V was pared by 7 bases and J by 2 bases, with 10 bases of the junction left unmatched. The germline V gene encodes CDR1 SNHLY and CDR2 FYNNEI. CDR3: CASILATGAPYEQYF. As DNA, the CDR3 is TGTGCCAGCATACTCGCGACAGGGGCGCCCTACGAGCAGTACTTC.

The chain is built from TRBV5-1 and TRBJ1-2; no firm D call. V shed 0 bases and J shed 5 bases, with 8 bases lying between them. From germline, CDR1 is SGHRS and CDR2 YFSETQ. There are 13 residues in the CDR3. The CDR3 DNA follows: TGCGCCAGCAGCTTGGATCGCGAATATGGCTACACCTTC. Encoded protein: CASSLDREYGYTF.